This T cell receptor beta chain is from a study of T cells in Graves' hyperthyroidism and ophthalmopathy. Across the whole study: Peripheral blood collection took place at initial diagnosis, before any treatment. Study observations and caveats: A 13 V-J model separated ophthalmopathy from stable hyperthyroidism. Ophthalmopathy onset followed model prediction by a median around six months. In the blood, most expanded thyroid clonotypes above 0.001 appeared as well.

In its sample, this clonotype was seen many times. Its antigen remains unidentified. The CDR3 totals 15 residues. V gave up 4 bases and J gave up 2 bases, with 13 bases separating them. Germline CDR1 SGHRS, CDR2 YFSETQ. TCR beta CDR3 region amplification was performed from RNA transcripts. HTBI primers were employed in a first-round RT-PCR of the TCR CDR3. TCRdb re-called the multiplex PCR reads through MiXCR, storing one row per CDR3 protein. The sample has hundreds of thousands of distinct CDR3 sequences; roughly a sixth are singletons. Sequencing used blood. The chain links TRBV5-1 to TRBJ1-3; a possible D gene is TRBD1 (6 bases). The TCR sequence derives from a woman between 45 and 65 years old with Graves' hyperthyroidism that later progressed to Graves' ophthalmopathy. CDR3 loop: CASSPGGGPGNTIYF. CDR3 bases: TGCGCCAGCAGCCCCGGGGGGGGGCCTGGAAACACCATATATTTT.